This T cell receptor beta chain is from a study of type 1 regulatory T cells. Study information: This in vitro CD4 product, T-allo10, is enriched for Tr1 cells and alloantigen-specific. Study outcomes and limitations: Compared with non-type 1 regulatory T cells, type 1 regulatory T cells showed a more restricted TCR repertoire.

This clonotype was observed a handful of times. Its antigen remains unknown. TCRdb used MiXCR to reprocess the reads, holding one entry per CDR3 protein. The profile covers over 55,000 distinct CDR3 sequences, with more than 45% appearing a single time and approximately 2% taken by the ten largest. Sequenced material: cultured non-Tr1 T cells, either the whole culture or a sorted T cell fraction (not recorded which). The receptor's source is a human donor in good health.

CDR3 residues: CASSEAAGFSYGYTF. For the CDR3, the DNA is TGTGCCAGCAGTGAAGCTGCGGGGTTCTCTTATGGCTACACCTTC. V gene TRBV6-1 combines with J gene TRBJ1-2; D is ambiguous. The germline V gene encodes CDR1 MNHNS and CDR2 SASEGT. This CDR3 is built from 15 residues. V was pared by 0 bases and J by 5 bases, with 13 bases between.